The entry below gives a single T cell receptor (beta chain) sequence along with its context. Its antigen is unidentified. This entry comes from a study of cytomegalovirus exposure and HLA in healthy donors. Across the whole study: There were some 120 million unique TCR beta sequences, drawn from approximately 180 million T cells, in an earlier analysis.

Researchers ran the PCR with 60 Vbeta and 13 Jbeta primers. As originally analysed: In a later analysis, 80 million to 100 million unique TCR beta chains included roughly 11 million shared by two or more donors. TCRdb keeps only in-frame clones here, not all; method: immunoSEQ multiplex PCR. From that table come the V and J calls and clone size; the DNA was used to work out D and trimming. The top ten clones hold less than 2% of a sample with about 220,000 clones, roughly 75% of them seen once. Trimming left V 6 bases short and J 7 bases short, with 15 bases between. Germline V gives CDR1 SQVTM, CDR2 ANQGSEA. The CDR3 has 12 amino acids. General study results and limits: TCR beta V- and J-gene trimming, according to a later analysis, was linked to a missense DCLRE1C variant.

Those who donated were healthy bone marrow donors. Sequenced sample: PBMCs. The receptor's source is a woman aged 25 to 45 in good health and CMV-seronegative. This sequence joins TRBV29-1 and TRBJ1-2; D is perhaps TRBD1 (6 bases). The CDR3 sequence is CSVRGGAGGYTF. CDR3 in DNA: TGCAGCGTCAGAGGGGGGGCCGGTGGCTACACCTTC.